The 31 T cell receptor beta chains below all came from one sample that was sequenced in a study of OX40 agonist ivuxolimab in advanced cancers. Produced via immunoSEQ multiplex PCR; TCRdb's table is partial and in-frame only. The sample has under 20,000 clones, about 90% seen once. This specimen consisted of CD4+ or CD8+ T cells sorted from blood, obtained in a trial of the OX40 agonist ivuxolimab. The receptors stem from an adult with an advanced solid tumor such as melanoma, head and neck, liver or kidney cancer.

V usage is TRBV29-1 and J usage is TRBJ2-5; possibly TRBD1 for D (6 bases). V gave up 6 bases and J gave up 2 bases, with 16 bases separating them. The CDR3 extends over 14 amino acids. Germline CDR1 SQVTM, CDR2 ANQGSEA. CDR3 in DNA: TGCAGCGTGGGATACAGGGTAGAACAAGAGACCCAGTACTTC. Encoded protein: CSVGYRVEQETQYF.

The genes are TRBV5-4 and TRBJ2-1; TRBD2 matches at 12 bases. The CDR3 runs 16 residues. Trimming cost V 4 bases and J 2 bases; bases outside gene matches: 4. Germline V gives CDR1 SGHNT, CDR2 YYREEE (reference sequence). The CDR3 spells CASSPSSGGAYNEQFF. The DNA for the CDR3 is TGTGCCAGCAGCCCCTCTAGCGGGGGGGCCTACAATGAGCAGTTCTTC.

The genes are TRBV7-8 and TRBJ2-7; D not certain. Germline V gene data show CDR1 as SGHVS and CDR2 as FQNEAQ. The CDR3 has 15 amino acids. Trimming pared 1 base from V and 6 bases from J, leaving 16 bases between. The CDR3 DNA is TGTGCCAGCAGCTTAGTGGTTCTTGGGGAAAGCGAGCAGTACTTC. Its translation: CASSLVVLGESEQYF.

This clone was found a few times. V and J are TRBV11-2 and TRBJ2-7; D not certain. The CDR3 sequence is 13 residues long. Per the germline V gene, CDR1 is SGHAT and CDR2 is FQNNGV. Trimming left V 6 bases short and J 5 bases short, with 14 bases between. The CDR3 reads CASSSFPVNEQYF. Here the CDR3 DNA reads TGTGCCAGCAGTTCTTTCCCCGTGAACGAGCAGTACTTC. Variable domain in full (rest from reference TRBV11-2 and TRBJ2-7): EAGVAQSPRYKIIEKRQSVAFWCNPISGHATLYWYQQILGQGPKLLIQFQNNGVVDDSQLPKDRFSAERLKGVDSTLKIQPAKLEDSAVYLCASSSFPVNEQYFGPGTRLTVT.

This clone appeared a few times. CDR3 nucleotide sequence: TGTGCCAGCAGCTTTTCCCGGACCAGAACGACAGATACGCAGTATTTT. Translating gives CASSFSRTRTTDTQYF. The rearrangement uses TRBV7-2 and TRBJ2-3; unclear D gene. There are 16 residues in the CDR3. Germline V gene lookup returns CDR1 SGHTA and CDR2 FQGNSA. The V end lost 3 bases, the J end lost 3 bases, and 16 bases lay between the germline ends.

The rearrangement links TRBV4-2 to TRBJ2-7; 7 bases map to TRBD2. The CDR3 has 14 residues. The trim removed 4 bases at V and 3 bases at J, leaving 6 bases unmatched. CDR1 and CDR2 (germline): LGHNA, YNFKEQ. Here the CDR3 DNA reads TGTGCCAGCAGCCTCACGTCTAGCGGCTACGAGCAGTACTTC. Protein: CASSLTSSGYEQYF.

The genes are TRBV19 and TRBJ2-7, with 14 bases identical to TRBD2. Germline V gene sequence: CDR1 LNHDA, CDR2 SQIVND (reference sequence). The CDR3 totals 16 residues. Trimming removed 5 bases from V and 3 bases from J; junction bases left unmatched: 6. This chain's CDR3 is CASSPRLAGGLYEQYF. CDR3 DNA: TGTGCCAGTAGTCCCCGACTAGCGGGAGGGCTCTACGAGCAGTACTTC.

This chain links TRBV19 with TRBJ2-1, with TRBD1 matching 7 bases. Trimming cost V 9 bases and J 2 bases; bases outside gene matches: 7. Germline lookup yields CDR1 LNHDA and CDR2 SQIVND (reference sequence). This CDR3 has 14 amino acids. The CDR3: CASSDQGAYNEQFF. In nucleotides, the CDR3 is TGTGCCAGCTCCGACCAGGGGGCCTACAATGAGCAGTTCTTC. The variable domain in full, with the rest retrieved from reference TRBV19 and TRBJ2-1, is DGGITQSPKYLFRKEGQNVTLSCEQNLNHDAMYWYRQDPGQGLRLIYYSQIVNDFQKGDIAEGYSVSREKKESFPLTVTSAQKNPTAFYLCASSDQGAYNEQFFGPGTRLTVL.

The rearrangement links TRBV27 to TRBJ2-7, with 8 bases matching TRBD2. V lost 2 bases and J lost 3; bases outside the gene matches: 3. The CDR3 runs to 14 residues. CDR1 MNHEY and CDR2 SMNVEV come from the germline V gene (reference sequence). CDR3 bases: TGTGCCAGCAGTTTAATGAGCGGGGGCTACGAGCAGTACTTC. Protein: CASSLMSGGYEQYF.

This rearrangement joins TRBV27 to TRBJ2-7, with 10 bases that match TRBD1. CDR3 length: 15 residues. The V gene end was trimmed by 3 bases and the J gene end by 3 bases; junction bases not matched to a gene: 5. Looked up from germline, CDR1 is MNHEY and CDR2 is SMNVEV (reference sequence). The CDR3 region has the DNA TGTGCCAGCAGTTTCGGGGGACAGGGGTTCTACGAGCAGTACTTC. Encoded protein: CASSFGGQGFYEQYF.

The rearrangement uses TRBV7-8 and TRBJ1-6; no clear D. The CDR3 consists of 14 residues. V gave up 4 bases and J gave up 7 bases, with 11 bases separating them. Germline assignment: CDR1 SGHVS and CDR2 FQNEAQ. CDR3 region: CASSSDTWNSPLHF. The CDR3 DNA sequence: TGTGCCAGCAGCTCCGACACCTGGAATTCACCCCTCCACTTT.

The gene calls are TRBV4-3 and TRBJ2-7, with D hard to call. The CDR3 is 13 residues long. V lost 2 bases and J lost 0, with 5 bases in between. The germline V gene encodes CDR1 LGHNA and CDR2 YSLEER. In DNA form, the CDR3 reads TGCGCCAGCAGCCAAAGTGGCTCCTACGAGCAGTACTTC. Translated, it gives CASSQSGSYEQYF.

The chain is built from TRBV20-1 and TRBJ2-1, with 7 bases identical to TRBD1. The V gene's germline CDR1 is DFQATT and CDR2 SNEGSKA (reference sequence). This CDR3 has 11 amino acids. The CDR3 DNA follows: TGCAGCCTACAGGGGAACAATGAGCAGTTCTTC. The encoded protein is CSLQGNNEQFF.

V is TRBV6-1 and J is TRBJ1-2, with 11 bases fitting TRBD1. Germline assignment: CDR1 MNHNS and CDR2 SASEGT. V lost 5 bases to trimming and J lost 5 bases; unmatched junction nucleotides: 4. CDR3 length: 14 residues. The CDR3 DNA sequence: TGTGCCAGCAGTAAGGGACAGGGGGTTTATGGCTACACCTTC. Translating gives CASSKGQGVYGYTF.

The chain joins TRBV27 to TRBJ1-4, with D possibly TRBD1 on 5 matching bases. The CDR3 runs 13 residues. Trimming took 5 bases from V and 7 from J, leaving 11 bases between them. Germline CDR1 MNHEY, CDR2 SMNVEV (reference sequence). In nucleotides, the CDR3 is TGTGCCAGCAGTCTGGGACGGACTGAAAAACTGTTTTTT. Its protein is CASSLGRTEKLFF.

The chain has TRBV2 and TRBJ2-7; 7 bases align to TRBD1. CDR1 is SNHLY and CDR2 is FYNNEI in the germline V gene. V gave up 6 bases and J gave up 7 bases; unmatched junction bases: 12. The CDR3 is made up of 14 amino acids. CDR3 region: CASREQGPSGEQYF. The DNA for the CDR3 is TGTGCCAGCAGGGAACAGGGGCCCTCCGGGGAGCAGTACTTC.

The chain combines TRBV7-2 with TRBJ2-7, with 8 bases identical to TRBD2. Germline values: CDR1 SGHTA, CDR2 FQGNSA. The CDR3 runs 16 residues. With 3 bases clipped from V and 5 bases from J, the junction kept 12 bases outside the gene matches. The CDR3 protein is CASSLGIAGIFHEQYF. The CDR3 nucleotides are TGTGCCAGCAGCTTGGGTATAGCGGGAATCTTCCACGAGCAGTACTTC. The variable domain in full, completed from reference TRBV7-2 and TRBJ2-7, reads GAGVSQSPSNKVTEKGKDVELRCDPISGHTALYWYRQSLGQGLEFLIYFQGNSAPDKSGLPSDRFSAERTGGSVSTLTIQRTQQEDSAVYLCASSLGIAGIFHEQYFGPGTRLTVT.

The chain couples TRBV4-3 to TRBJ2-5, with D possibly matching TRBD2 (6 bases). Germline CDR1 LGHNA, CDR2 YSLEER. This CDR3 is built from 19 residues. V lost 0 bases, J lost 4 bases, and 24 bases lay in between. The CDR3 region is CASSQDVPSGRRGGETQYF. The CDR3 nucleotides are TGCGCCAGCAGCCAAGATGTCCCGTCGGGCCGCCGGGGAGGAGAGACCCAGTACTTC.

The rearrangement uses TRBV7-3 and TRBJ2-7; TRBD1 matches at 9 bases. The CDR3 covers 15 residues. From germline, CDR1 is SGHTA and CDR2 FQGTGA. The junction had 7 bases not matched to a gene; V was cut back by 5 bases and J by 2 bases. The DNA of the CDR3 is TGTGCCAGCAGCGGACAGGGGTGGGGTACCTACGAGCAGTACTTC. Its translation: CASSGQGWGTYEQYF.

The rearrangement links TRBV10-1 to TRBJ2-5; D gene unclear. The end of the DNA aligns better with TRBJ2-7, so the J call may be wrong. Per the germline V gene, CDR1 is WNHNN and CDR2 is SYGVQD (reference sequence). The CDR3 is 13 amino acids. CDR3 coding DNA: TGCGCCAGCAGTGAGGGTCCGTCCTACGAGCAGTACTTC. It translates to CASSEGPSYEQYF.

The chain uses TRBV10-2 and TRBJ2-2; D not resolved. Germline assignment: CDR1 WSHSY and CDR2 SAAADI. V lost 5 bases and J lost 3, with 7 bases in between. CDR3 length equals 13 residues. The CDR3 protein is CASSLGHTGELFF. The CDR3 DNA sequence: TGCGCCAGCAGTCTCGGGCACACCGGGGAGCTGTTTTTT.

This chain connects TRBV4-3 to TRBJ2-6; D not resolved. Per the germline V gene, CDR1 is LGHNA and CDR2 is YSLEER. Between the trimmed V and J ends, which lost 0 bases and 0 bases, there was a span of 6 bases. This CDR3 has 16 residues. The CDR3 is CASSQDLGSGANVLTF. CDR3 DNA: TGCGCCAGCAGCCAAGATCTAGGCTCTGGGGCCAACGTCCTGACTTTC.

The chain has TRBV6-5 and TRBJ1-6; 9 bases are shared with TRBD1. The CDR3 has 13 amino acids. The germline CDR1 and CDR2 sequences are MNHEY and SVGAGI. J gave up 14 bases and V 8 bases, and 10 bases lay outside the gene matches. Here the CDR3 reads CASSQGAILALHF. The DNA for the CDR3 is TGTGCCAGCTCACAGGGGGCCATCCTGGCCCTCCACTTT.

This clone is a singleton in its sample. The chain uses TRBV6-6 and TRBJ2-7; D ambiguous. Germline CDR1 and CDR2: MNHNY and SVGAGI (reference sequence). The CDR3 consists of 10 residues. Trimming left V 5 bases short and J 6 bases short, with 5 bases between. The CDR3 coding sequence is TGTGCCAGCAGTGGGGTCGAGCAGTACTTC. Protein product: CASSGVEQYF.

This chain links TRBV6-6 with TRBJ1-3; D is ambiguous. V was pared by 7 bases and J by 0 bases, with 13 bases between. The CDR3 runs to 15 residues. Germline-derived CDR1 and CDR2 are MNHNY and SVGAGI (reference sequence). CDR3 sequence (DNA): TGTGCCAGCAAGTTGGACCCCTTCTCTGGAAACACCATATATTTT. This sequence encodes CASKLDPFSGNTIYF.

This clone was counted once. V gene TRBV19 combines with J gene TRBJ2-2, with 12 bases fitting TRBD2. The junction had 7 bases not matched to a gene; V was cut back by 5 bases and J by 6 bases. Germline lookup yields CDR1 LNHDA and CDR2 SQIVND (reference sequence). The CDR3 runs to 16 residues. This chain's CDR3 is CASSSSGRADSGELFF. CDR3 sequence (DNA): TGTGCCAGTAGTTCTAGCGGGAGGGCCGACTCCGGGGAGCTGTTTTTT.

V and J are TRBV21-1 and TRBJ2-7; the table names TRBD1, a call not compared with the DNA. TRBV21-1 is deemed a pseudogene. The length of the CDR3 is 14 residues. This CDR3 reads CASSTRQGAYEQYF. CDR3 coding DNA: TGTGCCAGCAGCACCAGACAGGGAGCCTACGAGCAGTACTTC.

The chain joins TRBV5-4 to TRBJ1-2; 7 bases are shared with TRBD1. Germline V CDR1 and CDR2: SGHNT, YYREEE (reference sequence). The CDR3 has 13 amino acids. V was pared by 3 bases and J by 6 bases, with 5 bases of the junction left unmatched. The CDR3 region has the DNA TGTGCCAGCAGCTCAACAGGGGTCAATGGCTACACCTTC. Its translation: CASSSTGVNGYTF.

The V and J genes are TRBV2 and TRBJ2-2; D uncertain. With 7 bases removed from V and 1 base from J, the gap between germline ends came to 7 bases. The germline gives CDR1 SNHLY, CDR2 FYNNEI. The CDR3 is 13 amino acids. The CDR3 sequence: CASTPLNTGELFF. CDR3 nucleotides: TGTGCCAGCACCCCTTTGAACACCGGGGAGCTGTTTTTT.

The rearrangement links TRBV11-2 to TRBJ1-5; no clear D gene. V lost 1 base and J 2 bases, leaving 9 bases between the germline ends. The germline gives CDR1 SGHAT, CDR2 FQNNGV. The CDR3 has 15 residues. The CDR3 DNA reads TGTGCCAGCAGCTTAGGGTTTGGGGGCAATCAGCCCCAGCATTTT. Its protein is CASSLGFGGNQPQHF. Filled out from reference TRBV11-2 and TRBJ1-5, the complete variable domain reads EAGVAQSPRYKIIEKRQSVAFWCNPISGHATLYWYQQILGQGPKLLIQFQNNGVVDDSQLPKDRFSAERLKGVDSTLKIQPAKLEDSAVYLCASSLGFGGNQPQHFGDGTRLSIL.

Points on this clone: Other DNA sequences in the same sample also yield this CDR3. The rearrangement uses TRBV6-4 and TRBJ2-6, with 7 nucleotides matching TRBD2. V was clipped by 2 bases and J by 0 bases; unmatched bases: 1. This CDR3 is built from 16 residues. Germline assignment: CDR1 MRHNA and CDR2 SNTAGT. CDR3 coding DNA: TGTGCCAGCAGTGACGGCGGGGGCTCTGGGGCCAACGTCCTGACTTTC. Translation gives CASSDGGGSGANVLTF.